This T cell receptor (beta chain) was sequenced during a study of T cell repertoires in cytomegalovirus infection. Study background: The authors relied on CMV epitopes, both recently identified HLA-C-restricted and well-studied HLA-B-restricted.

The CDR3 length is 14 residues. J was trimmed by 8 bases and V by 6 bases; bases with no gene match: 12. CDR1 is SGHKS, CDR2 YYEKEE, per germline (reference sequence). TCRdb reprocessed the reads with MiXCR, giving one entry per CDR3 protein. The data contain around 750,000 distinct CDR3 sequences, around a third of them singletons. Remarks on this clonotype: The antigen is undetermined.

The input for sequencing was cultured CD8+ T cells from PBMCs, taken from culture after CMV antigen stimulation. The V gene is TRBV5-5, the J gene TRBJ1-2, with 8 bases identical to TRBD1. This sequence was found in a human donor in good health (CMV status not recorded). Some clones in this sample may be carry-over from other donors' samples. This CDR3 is CASTDRGPLWGYTF. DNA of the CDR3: TGTGCCAGCACCGACAGGGGCCCTCTTTGGGGCTACACCTTC.